The 17 T cell receptor beta chains below were found in one sample sequenced in a study of human T cells and chemical hapten exposure. MiXCR, applied by TCRdb to the RACE reads, yields one record per CDR3 protein. The sample shows some 50,000 distinct CDR3 sequences, over 3.5% of them seen only once. Sample time point: healthy volunteer bleed at 2 weeks. Before extraction, the whole blood was not fractionated, and total RNA was taken from it. Sequencing used whole blood. These receptor sequences come from a female donor in good health. Some clones in this sample may be carry-over from other donors' samples.

This chain uses TRBV5-5 with TRBJ1-1; D ambiguous. CDR3 length: 17 amino acids. Per germline, CDR1 SGHKS and CDR2 YYEKEE (reference sequence). V lost 1 base, J lost 0 bases, and 16 bases lay in between. The CDR3 DNA follows: TGTGCCAGCAGCTTGTCCCCCGTATACAGTATGAACACTGAAGCTTTCTTT. Translated, it gives CASSLSPVYSMNTEAFF. Supplemented by reference TRBV5-5 and TRBJ1-1, the full variable domain reads DAGVTQSPTHLIKTRGQQVTLRCSPISGHKSVSWYQQVLGQGPQFIFQYYEKEERGRGNFPDRFSARQFPNYSSELNVNALLLGDSALYLCASSLSPVYSMNTEAFFGQGTRLTVV.

This clonotype was detected ten times or more. This chain joins TRBV4-2 and TRBJ2-7; 15 nucleotides agree with TRBD2. The junction had 2 bases not matched to a gene; V was cut back by 4 bases and J by 1 base. CDR3 length: 16 residues. CDR1 and CDR2 from the germline V gene are LGHNA and YNFKEQ. CDR3 sequence (DNA): TGTGCCAGCAGCCGCGGACTAGCGGGGGGGTCCTACGAGCAGTACTTC. Its protein is CASSRGLAGGSYEQYF.

This clonotype was picked up a small number of times. The chain links TRBV30 to TRBJ2-1; possible D gene TRBD2, 6 bases. V lost 8 bases and J lost 4, with 12 bases in between. Germline loops: CDR1 GTSNPN, CDR2 SVGIG (reference sequence). CDR3 length: 12 residues. The CDR3 region is CAGGEAYNEQFF. CDR3 nucleotide sequence: TGTGCCGGAGGGGAGGCTTACAATGAGCAGTTCTTC.

Many counts were recorded for this clonotype. V is TRBV4-3 and J is TRBJ1-1; tentative D call: TRBD1 (6 bases). Trimming left V 1 base short and J 6 bases short, with 12 bases between. The CDR3 totals 14 residues. Germline V gene data show CDR1 as LGHNA and CDR2 as YSLEER. CDR3 coding DNA: TGCGCCAGCAGCCAAGCAGGGGTTTTCGCTGAAGCTTTCTTT. Translation: CASSQAGVFAEAFF.

This clonotype was counted many times. J is TRBJ2-1 and V is TRBV7-2, with D unclear. The V end was cut by 1 base, the J end by 12 bases, with 16 bases between. From germline, CDR1 is SGHTA and CDR2 FQGNSA. The CDR3 length is 14 residues. The CDR3 DNA reads as TGTGCCAGCAGCTTAGAAACCCTGAGTAGGATGCAGTTCTTC. It translates to CASSLETLSRMQFF.

This clonotype was counted only a few times. This chain links TRBV9 with TRBJ2-1; 7 bases are a match to TRBD1. The junction had 8 bases not matched to a gene; V was cut back by 6 bases and J by 8 bases. The CDR3 is 13 residues long. In germline, CDR1 is SGDLS, CDR2 YYNGEE. The DNA for the CDR3 is TGTGCCAGCAAGGGGGCCTCGACAGATGAGCAGTTCTTC. Its translation: CASKGASTDEQFF.

This clonotype turned up a few times. The V and J genes are TRBV20-1 and TRBJ1-5, with D perhaps TRBD1 (5 bases). The CDR3 is made up of 18 amino acids. Germline V gives CDR1 DFQATT, CDR2 SNEGSKA (reference sequence). The germline V and J ends were trimmed by 0 bases and 0 bases, with 18 bases remaining between them. This CDR3 reads CSARDPLQERNSNQPQHF. CDR3 nucleotide sequence: TGCAGTGCTAGAGACCCCCTACAGGAGAGGAATAGCAATCAGCCCCAGCATTTT.

This clonotype was picked up many times. The chain uses TRBV12-3 or TRBV12-4 and TRBJ1-4; 7 nucleotides align to TRBD1. J gave up 8 bases and V 6 bases, and 12 bases lay outside the gene matches. CDR3 length: 15 amino acids. CDR3 in amino acids: CASSQTGSRREKLFF. Written as DNA, the CDR3 is TGTGCCAGCAGCCAGACAGGGAGTCGACGGGAAAAACTGTTTTTT.

Concerning this clonotype itself: This may stem from a read error, because a much larger clone lies one nucleotide away. J is TRBJ1-3 and V is TRBV6-5, with TRBD1 as a possible D gene (5 bases). The CDR3 extends over 14 amino acids. Trimming took off 4 bases at V and 3 bases at J, with 10 bases between the two ends. Germline V lookup: CDR1 MNHEY, CDR2 SVGAGI. In DNA, the CDR3 is TGTGCCAGCAGTTCTTGGGGCGTTGGAAACACCATATATTTT. This gives the protein CASSSWGVGNTIYF.

This clonotype came up many times. This chain connects TRBV4-1 to TRBJ1-5, with 7 bases identical to TRBD1. The CDR3 is 17 residues long. V was clipped by 4 bases and J by 5 bases; unmatched bases: 14. The germline CDR1 and CDR2 sequences are MGHRA and YSYEKL. CDR3 DNA sequence: TGCGCCAGCAGCCGTCGCGGGGGCAGGGGGGAATATCAGCCCCAGCATTTT. Its translation is CASSRRGGRGEYQPQHF.

This clonotype was recorded many times. This chain links TRBV2 with TRBJ1-2; no firm D call. Looked up from germline, CDR1 is SNHLY and CDR2 is FYNNEI. V was shortened by 3 bases and J by 4 bases, with 9 bases between the two germline ends. The CDR3 has 13 amino acids. DNA of the CDR3: TGTGCCAGCAGTGATTCGGCAGGCTATGGCTACACCTTC. It encodes CASSDSAGYGYTF.

This clonotype was seen ten or more times. The gene calls are TRBV12-3 or TRBV12-4 and TRBJ2-3; TRBD2 aligns across 7 bases. V lost 6 bases, J lost 4 bases, and 7 bases stayed unmatched. The CDR3 runs to 14 residues. CDR3 bases: TGTGCCAGCAGCCCCGGACGGGGGGCAGATACGCAGTATTTT. Amino acids: CASSPGRGADTQYF.

This clonotype has ten or more counts. The chain is built from TRBV29-1 and TRBJ1-1; 7 bases map to TRBD1. The CDR3 spans 13 residues. Germline CDR1 SQVTM, CDR2 ANQGSEA. Germline trimming cut 6 bases from V and 4 bases from J; bases unmatched to any gene: 8. The chain's CDR3 is CSVRQGGATEAFF. Written as DNA, the CDR3 is TGCAGCGTGAGACAGGGAGGCGCCACTGAAGCTTTCTTT.

This clonotype has ten or more counts. The CDR3 nucleotides read TGTGCCAGCAGCCCCTATAGAAGCAGGACCCAGAACACTGAAGCTTTCTTT. Protein product: CASSPYRSRTQNTEAFF. This chain connects TRBV3-1 to TRBJ1-1; no reliable D call. The V end was cut by 4 bases, the J end by 1 base, with 19 bases between. CDR1 is LGHDT, CDR2 YNNKEL, per germline (reference sequence). The CDR3 length is 17 residues.

This clonotype was seen at least ten times. This chain joins TRBV7-3 and TRBJ1-1; no clear D. The CDR3 sequence is 13 residues long. V lost 5 bases and J 5 bases, leaving 12 bases between the germline ends. The germline CDR1 and CDR2 sequences are SGHTA and FQGTGA. This chain's CDR3 is CASSQASQTEAFF. CDR3 sequence (DNA): TGTGCCAGCAGCCAAGCGTCCCAGACTGAAGCTTTCTTT.

The table lists this clonotype with many counts. The genes are TRBV5-1 and TRBJ1-2, with TRBD1 matching 7 bases. The CDR3 is made up of 16 amino acids. V was clipped by 5 bases and J by 1 base; unmatched bases: 11. Germline CDR1 is SGHRS and CDR2 is YFSETQ. CDR3 loop: CASRKEQGLVNYGYTF. CDR3 in DNA: TGCGCCAGCAGAAAGGAACAGGGGTTGGTTAACTATGGCTACACCTTC.

This clonotype was seen repeatedly, ten times or more. The V call is TRBV5-1, the J call TRBJ2-3; 8 bases line up with TRBD1. CDR3 length equals 19 residues. Germline CDR1 SGHRS, CDR2 YFSETQ. With 4 bases clipped from V and 0 bases from J, the junction kept 16 bases outside the gene matches. The CDR3 is CASSLGQGLGFASTDTQYF. The CDR3 DNA sequence: TGCGCCAGCAGCCTTGGACAGGGTCTTGGGTTCGCTAGCACAGATACGCAGTATTTT.